This TCR beta chain stems from a study of CD8 T cells in Susac syndrome. RNA was extracted with the RNeasy kit, and a quantity of about 0.45 to 1 ug was reverse transcribed using random hexamers. TCRdb re-called the immunoSEQ multiplex PCR reads through MiXCR, storing one row per CDR3 protein. The sample includes a few hundred thousand distinct CDR3 sequences, 85% of them seen just once. Trimming pared 4 bases from V and 4 bases from J, leaving 16 bases between. This CDR3 spans 15 amino acids. Germline V lookup: CDR1 MNHEY, CDR2 SMNVEV (reference sequence). The origin of this receptor is a human donor with multiple sclerosis. The sequenced material came from CD8+ T cells from PBMCs. The chain has TRBV27 and TRBJ1-1; D remains unclear. CDR3 residues: CASSSNPSPFTEAFF. CDR3 DNA sequence: TGTGCCAGCAGTTCTAACCCATCTCCTTTCACTGAAGCTTTCTTT.